The T cell receptor (beta chain) under discussion was sequenced for a study of memory CD4+ T cells and cytomegalovirus serostatus (dated by TCRdb to the late 2010s). Background for the entire study: The cohort comprised 33 healthy Belgian adults, 9 CMV seropositive and some 24 CMV seronegative. The study sequenced CD4+ memory TCRbeta repertoires of a Belgian cohort with known cytomegalovirus serostatus to replicate a published TCR-based CMV serostatus classifier.

The investigation overall reported the following: For predicting CMV serostatus, the median bootstrapped AUC was 0.95 using the original framework and 0.9 to 0.92 using a US-trained random forest. The results were interpreted as suggesting that the CMV-associated TCR signature is mostly present in the CD4+ memory repertoire. On the Belgian cohort, the classifier built on the original framework reached a median bootstrapped AUC of roughly 0.94, with a 95% CI of 0.76-1.00. Among the 160 or so previously reported CMV-associated TCRbeta sequences, some 62 showed up in the CD4+ memory repertoires, with each one found in between one and five individuals. Only CD4+CD45RO+ memory cells were sequenced, in contrast to the original study, which included naive and memory CD4+ and CD8+ populations.

Genomic DNA was extracted from sorted cells with the Quick-DNA Microprep Kit. TCRbeta DNA was amplified with the immunoSEQ hsTCRbeta kit following the manufacturer's protocol. An Illumina MiSeq instrument was used to sequence the TCRbeta libraries. Per the authors' processing: After out-of-frame sequences were removed, 2,204,828 distinct TCRbeta sequences remained, averaging around 67,000 per individual. Each individual was scored using the number of 150 to 200 previously reported CMV-associated TCRbeta sequences that the individual carried and the total number of productive distinct TCRbeta sequences. A beta-binomial model was reimplemented in Python, and random forests from scikit-learn, run with default parameters, were trained on data from the US cohort. Classifier performance on the Belgian cohort was summarized as median AUC with percentile confidence intervals calculated over 10,000 bootstrap iterations. The table comes from immuneACCESS by way of TCRdb, which keeps in-frame sequences with V and J called. Part of the clones is missing from these tables; in studies checked, under half for an unresolved V gene and the rest for unknown reasons. The V and J calls and the clone size are those of that table, but D and trimming were determined from the DNA. Here the sample has under 45,000 clones; over 60% occur a single time. The ten largest account for about 6.8% of the sample.

A FACSAria II was used to sort memory CD4+ T cells, defined as single viable CD3+CD4+CD8-CD45RO+ cells. CMV serostatus was assessed using a Roche Elecsys assay, by which serum IgG against CMV pp150, pp28, p38 and p52 was detected. After the samples were thawed, total CD4+ T cells were enriched through positive selection using CD4 magnetic microbeads. The samples came from a separate study whose specific focus was interrogating the CD4+ T cell memory repertoire. Peripheral blood mononuclear cells were isolated and cryopreserved according to standard operating procedures, and serum was stored at -80 degrees C. Staining used CD3-PerCP (BW264/56), CD4-APC (RPA-T4), CD45RO-PE (UCHT1) and CD8-Pacific Orange (3B5) antibodies, with Sytox blue excluding non-viable cells. About this clone itself: Its recognized antigen is unknown. No base qualities exist here, and no much larger clone lies one base off it.

The sample was memory CD4+ T cells from blood. The TCR comes from an adult in good health and CMV-seronegative.

The DNA sequence is given as TGCGCCAGCACCTATGGAGGGGGGGCGGGAAACTTGGCAGATACGCAGTATTTT. The resulting protein is CASTYGGGAGNLADTQYF. This chain joins TRBV4-1 to TRBJ2-3; TRBD2 is possibly the D segment (7 matching bases). CDR1 and CDR2 are drawn from the germline V gene: MGHRA, YSYEKL. V is clipped by 7 bases and J by 4 bases, and the sequence between their germline boundaries is 27 bases long. Spanning cysteine to phenylalanine, the CDR3 consists of 18 amino acids. Only the CDR3 region is kept as DNA, spanning 54 bases read in frame from base 1.